The present TCR beta chain was sequenced within a study of PD-L1 blockade in urothelial cancer. On the study more broadly: Blood analysis took place 3 weeks (second dose) and 6 weeks after treatment start. T cells numbered a median of approximately 150,000 in the blood samples. Findings and caveats of the study: Patients with below-median pretreatment blood clonality survived longer.

Concerning this clone: Its antigen is not known.

Produced via immunoSEQ multiplex PCR; TCRdb's table is partial and in-frame only. Of approximately 67,000 clones listed, approximately 83% were seen once; the top ten hold about 16%. The CDR3 runs 15 residues. Germline V gives CDR1 LNHNV, CDR2 YYDKDF (reference sequence). Deletions cut 0 bases from V and 8 bases from J, with 13 bases between. Time point meaning: pretreatment peripheral blood. Pretreatment and on-treatment blood mononuclear cell samples were taken, totaling between 1 and 8 time points per patient. The genes are TRBV15 and TRBJ1-4; D is uncertain. Sequencing was performed on PBMCs, taken around atezolizumab (anti-PD-L1) treatment. This TCR was sampled from a man in his fifties or sixties with urothelial cancer. The CDR3 sequence is CATSRDWEGEEKLFF. The CDR3 DNA follows: TGTGCCACCAGCAGAGATTGGGAGGGTGAGGAAAAACTGTTTTTT.